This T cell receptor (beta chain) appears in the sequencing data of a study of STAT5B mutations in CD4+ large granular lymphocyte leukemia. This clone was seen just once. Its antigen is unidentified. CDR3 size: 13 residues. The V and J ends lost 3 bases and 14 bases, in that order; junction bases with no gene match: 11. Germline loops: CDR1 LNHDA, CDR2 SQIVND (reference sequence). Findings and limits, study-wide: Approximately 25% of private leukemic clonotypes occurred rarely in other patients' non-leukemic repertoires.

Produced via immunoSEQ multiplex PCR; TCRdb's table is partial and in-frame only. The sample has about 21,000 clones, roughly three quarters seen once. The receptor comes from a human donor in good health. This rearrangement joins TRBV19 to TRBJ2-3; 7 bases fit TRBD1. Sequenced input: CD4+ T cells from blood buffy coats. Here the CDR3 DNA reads TGTGCCAGTAGTATCCTTCCGGACAGGACCTGGTATTTT. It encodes CASSILPDRTWYF.